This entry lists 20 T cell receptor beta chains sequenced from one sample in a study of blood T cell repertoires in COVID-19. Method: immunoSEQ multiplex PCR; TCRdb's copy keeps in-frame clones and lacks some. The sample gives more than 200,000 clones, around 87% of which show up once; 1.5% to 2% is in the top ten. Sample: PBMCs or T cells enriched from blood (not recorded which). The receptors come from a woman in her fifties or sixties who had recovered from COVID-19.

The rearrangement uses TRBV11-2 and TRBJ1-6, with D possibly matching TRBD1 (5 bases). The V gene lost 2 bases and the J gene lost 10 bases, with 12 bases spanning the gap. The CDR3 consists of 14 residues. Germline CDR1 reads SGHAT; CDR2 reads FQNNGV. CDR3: CASSLKGLGSPLHF. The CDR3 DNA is TGTGCCAGCAGCTTAAAGGGGCTGGGATCACCCCTCCACTTT.

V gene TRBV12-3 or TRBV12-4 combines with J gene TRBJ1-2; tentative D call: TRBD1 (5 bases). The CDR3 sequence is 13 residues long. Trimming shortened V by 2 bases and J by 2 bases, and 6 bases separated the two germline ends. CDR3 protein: CASSLKGNYGYTF. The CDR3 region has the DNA TGTGCCAGCAGTTTAAAGGGGAACTATGGCTACACCTTC.

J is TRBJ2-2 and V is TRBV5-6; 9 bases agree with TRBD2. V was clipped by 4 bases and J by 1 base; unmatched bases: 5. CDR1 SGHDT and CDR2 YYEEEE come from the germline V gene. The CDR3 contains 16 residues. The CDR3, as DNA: TGTGCCAGCAGCCTAACGACTAGCGGGAACACCGGGGAGCTGTTTTTT. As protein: CASSLTTSGNTGELFF.

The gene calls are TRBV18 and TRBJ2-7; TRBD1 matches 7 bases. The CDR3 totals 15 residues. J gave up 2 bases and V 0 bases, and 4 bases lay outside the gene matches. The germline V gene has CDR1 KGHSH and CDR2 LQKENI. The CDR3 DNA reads TGTGCCAGCTCACCACCAAACAGGGGAGCCTACGAGCAGTACTTC. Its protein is CASSPPNRGAYEQYF.

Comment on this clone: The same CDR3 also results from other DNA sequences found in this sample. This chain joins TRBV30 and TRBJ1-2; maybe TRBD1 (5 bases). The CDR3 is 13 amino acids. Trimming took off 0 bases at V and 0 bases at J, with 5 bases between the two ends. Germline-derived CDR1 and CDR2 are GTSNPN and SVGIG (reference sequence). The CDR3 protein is CAWSVQANYGYTF. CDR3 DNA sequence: TGTGCCTGGAGTGTACAGGCTAACTATGGCTACACCTTC.

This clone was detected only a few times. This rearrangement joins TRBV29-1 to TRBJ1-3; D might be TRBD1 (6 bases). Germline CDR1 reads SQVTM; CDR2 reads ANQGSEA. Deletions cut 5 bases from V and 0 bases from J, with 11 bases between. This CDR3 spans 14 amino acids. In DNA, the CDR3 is TGCAGCGTTTCTACAGGGACCTCTGGAAACACCATATATTTT. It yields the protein CSVSTGTSGNTIYF.

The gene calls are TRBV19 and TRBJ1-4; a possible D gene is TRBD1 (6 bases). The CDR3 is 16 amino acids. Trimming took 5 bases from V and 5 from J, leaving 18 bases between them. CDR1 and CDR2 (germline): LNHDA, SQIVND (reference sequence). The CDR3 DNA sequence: TGTGCCAGTAGTCCAAAAGCCAGGGGTTGGAATGAAAAACTGTTTTTT. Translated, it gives CASSPKARGWNEKLFF.

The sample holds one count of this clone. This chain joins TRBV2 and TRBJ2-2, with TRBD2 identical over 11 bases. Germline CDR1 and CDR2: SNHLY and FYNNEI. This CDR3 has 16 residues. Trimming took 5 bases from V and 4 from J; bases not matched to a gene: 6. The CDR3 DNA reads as TGTGCCAGCAGTCCCCTAGCGGGAGGAGCCACCGGGGAGCTGTTTTTT. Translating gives CASSPLAGGATGELFF.

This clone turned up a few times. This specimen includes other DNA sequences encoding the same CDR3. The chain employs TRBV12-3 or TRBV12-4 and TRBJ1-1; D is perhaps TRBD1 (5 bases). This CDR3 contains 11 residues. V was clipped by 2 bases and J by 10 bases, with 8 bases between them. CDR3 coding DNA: TGTGCCAGCAGTTTAAGGGGAAGAGCTTTCTTT. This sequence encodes CASSLRGRAFF.

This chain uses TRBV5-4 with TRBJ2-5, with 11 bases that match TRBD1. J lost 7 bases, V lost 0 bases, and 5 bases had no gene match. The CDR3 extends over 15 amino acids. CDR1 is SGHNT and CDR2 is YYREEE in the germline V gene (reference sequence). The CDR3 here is CASSLAGQGGVTQYF. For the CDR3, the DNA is TGTGCCAGCAGCTTGGCGGGACAGGGGGGGGTGACCCAGTACTTC.

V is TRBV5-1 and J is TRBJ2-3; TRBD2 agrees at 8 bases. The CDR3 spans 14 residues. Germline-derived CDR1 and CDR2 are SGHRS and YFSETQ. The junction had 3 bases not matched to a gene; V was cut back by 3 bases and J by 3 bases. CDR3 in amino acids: CASSWTSQTDTQYF. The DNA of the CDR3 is TGCGCCAGCAGCTGGACTAGCCAGACAGATACGCAGTATTTT.

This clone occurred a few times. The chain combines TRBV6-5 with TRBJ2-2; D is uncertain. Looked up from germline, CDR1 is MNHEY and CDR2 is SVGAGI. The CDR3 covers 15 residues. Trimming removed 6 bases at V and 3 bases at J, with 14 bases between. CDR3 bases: TGTGCCAGCAGATTTCAGATTGCGGACACCGGGGAGCTGTTTTTT. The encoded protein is CASRFQIADTGELFF.

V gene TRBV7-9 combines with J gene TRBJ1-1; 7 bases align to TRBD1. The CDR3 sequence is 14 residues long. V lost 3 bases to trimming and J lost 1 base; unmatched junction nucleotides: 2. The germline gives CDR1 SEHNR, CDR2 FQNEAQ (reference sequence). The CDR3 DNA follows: TGTGCCAGCAGCTTGGGACAGCAGAACACTGAAGCTTTCTTT. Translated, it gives CASSLGQQNTEAFF.

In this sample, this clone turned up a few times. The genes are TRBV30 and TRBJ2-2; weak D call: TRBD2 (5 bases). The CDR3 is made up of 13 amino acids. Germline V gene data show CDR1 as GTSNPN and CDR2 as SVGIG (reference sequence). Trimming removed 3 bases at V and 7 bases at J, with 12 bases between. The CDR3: CAWSPSYFGELFF. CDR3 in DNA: TGTGCCTGGAGCCCTAGCTACTTCGGGGAGCTGTTTTTT. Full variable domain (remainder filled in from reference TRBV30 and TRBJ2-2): SQTIHQWPATLVQPVGSPLSLECTVEGTSNPNLYWYRQAAGRGLQLLFYSVGIGQISSEVPQNLSASRPQDRQFILSSKKLLLSDSGFYLCAWSPSYFGELFFGEGSRLTVL.

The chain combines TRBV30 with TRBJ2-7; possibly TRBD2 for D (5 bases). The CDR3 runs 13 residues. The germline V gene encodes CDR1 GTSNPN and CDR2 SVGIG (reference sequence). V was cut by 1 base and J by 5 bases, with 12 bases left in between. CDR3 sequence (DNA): TGTGCCTGGAGTGGAGGGCAGTTGGACGAGCAGTACTTC. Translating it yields CAWSGGQLDEQYF.

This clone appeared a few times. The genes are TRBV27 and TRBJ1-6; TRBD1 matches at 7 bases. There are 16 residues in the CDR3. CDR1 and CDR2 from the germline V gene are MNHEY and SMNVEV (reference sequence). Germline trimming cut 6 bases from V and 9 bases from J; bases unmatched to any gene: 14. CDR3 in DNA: TGTGCCAGCAGGTCACCCATGGGACAGCGGAGTTCACCCCTCCACTTT. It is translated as CASRSPMGQRSSPLHF.

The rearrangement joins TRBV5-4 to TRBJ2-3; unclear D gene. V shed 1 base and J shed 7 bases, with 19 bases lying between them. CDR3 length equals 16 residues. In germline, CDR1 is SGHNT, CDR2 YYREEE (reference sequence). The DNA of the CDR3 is TGTGCCAGCAGCTTGAAGTCGGGTGCGCCCGCTCATACGCAGTATTTT. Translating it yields CASSLKSGAPAHTQYF.

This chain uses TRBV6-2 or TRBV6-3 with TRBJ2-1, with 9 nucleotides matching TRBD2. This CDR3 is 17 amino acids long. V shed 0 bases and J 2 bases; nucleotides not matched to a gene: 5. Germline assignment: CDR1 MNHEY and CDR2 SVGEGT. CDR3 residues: CASSYSRGRAAYNEQFF. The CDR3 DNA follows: TGTGCCAGCAGTTACTCTCGCGGGAGGGCCGCCTACAATGAGCAGTTCTTC.

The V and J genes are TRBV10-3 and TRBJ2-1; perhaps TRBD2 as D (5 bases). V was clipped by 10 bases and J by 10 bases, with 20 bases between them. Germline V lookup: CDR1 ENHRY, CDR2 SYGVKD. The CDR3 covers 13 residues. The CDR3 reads CASLGSVEKEQFF. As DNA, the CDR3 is TGTGCCAGCCTGGGGAGTGTGGAGAAAGAGCAGTTCTTC.

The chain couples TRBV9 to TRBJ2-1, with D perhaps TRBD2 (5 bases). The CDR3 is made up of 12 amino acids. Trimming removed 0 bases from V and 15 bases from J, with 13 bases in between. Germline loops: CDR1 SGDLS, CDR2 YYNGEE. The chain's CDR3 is CASSVVGDEGFF. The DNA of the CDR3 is TGTGCCAGCAGCGTAGTAGGAGATGAGGGGTTCTTC.